This T cell receptor (beta chain) was observed in a study of blood T cells in healthy people across ages (dated by TCRdb to the mid-2010s). Turning to the overall study: Template switching captured roughly one uniquely barcoded TCR beta cDNA molecule per two T cells in model experiments. To avoid experimental bias, donors of different ages were distributed randomly across sequencing lanes. The donors were split into four age groups: young (average roughly 15 years), middle-aged (around 40), aged (roughly 65) and long-lived (over 80). Age-related changes in TCR beta repertoire diversity were measured in the study by deep sequencing normalized with unique cDNA molecular identifiers. Using the same blood draw, the study looked at two additional independent replicas of 1 million unique cDNA reads for two donors, one aged 18 to 30 and the other aged 80 or older.

Donors were a few dozen systemically healthy Caucasian individuals from Russia aged 6 to 90 years. Each donor gave 8 to 10 milliliters of peripheral blood, drawn into EDTA-treated Vacutainer tubes. Ficoll-Paque density-gradient centrifugation was used to isolate PBMCs, with at least 6 million per sample. Total RNA, at least 5 micrograms per sample, was extracted from PBMCs with Trizol reagent. For every donor, flow cytometry on a PBMC aliquot measured the percentage of naive CD45RAhigh/CD27high T cells. The library relied on 5' RACE. The instrument was an Illumina HiSeq 2500. A second PCR of about 6 to 12 cycles was performed with a sample-barcoded 5' primer and a J-beta primer mix. A template-switch 5' adaptor carrying 12 random nucleotides introduced a unique molecular identifier onto each TCR beta cDNA molecule. Each sample yielded at least 2.5 million CDR3-containing paired-end reads. All of the RNA was converted into first-strand cDNA using the Mint cDNA synthesis kit, with a TRBC-specific oligonucleotide serving as the primer. After uracil-DNA glycosylase treatment, a first 18-cycle PCR used universal primers M1SS and BC2_uni_R on all cDNA. Per the source publication's procedure: For normalization, 1 million high-quality reads were randomly selected from each sample, with every read carrying a distinct molecular identifier. Instead of being binned into consensus sequences, reads that shared molecular identifiers were thrown out. CDR3 identification, clonotype clustering and error correction used MiTCR with a Q25 quality threshold and the strictest error-elimination algorithm. A nonparametric unseen species model with Euler transformation was used to estimate lower-bound total TCR beta diversity. TCRdb reprocessing: public reads trimmed at Q25 with fastp, clones called with MiXCR, in-frame beta chains kept. Each record represents a unique CDR3 protein, reported with the most common genes and DNA among its rows. These V and J calls derive from TCRdb rather than the authors' analysis. The sample table contains about 600,000 distinct CDR3 sequences; only one count was recorded for less than 60% of them. Just under 25% of the sample lies in the top ten.

Spanning cysteine to phenylalanine, the CDR3 consists of 16 amino acids. Just the 48-base CDR3 DNA is kept, in frame starting at base 1. The germline V gene specifies MNHEY as CDR1 and SVGAGI as CDR2. V and J are trimmed by 6 bases and 2 bases, and the gene matches miss 8 bases of the junction. In regard to this clonotype: Its antigen remains unidentified. A read error may be the cause here, since a much bigger clone is one base away.

Results the study describes overall, beyond this receptor: Compared with the aged group, the long-lived group had more naive CD4+ T cells, fewer expanded clones and increased TCR diversity, suggesting age selection. Observed TCR beta diversity per million T cells fell roughly linearly with age, and a significant reduction was already apparent by age around 40. There was a strong correlation between observed TCR beta diversity and the percentage of naive T cells measured by flow cytometry. Since profiling was done on bulk unsorted PBMCs, naive and antigen-experienced compartments could not be conclusively compared. Total diversity estimates from one million sequenced T cells were considered lower bounds and underestimates. The CMV infection status of donors was not known, potentially confounding age-related changes in expanded clonotypes.

This clonotype was obtained from a man of 80 years or more in good health. Sequenced sample: blood. The chain is encoded by TRBV6-5 joined to TRBJ2-1, with 9 central nucleotides matching TRBD1. This receptor has the CDR3 CASRPTGTGTYNEQFF. In nucleotide form, the sequence is TGTGCCAGCAGACCCACCGGGACAGGGACCTACAATGAGCAGTTCTTC.